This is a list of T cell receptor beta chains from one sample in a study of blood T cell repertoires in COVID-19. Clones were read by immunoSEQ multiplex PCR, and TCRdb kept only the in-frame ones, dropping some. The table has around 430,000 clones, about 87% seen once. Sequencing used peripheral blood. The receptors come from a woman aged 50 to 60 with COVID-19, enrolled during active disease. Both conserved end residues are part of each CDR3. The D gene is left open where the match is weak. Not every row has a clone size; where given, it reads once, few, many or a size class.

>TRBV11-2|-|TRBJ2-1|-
TGTGCCAGCAGCTTACAGGGATTAGAGCAGTTCTTC
CASSLQGLEQFF
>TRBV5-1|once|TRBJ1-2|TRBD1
TGCGCCAGCAGCCCCGGGACAGTATATGGCTACACCTTC
CASSPGTVYGYTF
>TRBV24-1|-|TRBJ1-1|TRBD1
TGTGCCACCAAAGAAGGGGGCTCCGCTGAAGCTTTCTTT
CATKEGGSAEAFF
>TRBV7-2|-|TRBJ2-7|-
TGTGCCAGCAGCTTGGGCGCGGGGTTCTCGAGCTCCTACGAGCAGTACTTC
CASSLGAGFSSSYEQYF
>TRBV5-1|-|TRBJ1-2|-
TGCGCCAGCAGCTTGGACAGGGCTTATGGCTACACCTTC
CASSLDRAYGYTF
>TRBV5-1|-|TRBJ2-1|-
TGCGCCAGCAGCTTGGACTCGCACGACAATGAGCAGTTCTTC
CASSLDSHDNEQFF
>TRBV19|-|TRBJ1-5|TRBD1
TGTGCCAGTAGTACTTCCTTGGACAGGGAGAATCAGCCCCAGCATTTT
CASSTSLDRENQPQHF
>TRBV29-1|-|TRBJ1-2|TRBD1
TGCAGCGTCAGGGACAGGGGGCAGAATGGCTACACCTTC
CSVRDRGQNGYTF
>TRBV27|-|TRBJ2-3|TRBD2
TGTGCCAGCAGTTTATCGGGACTAGCGGGGGGGTTCACAGATACGCAGTATTTT
CASSLSGLAGGFTDTQYF
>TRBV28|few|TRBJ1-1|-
TGTGCCAGCAGTTTGGTGAGAAGGAACACTGAAGCTTTCTTT
CASSLVRRNTEAFF
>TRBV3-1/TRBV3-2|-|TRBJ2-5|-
TGTGCCAGCAGCCAAGCCCTCCAAGAGACCCAGTACTTC
CASSQALQETQYF
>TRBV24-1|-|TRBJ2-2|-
TGTGCCACCAGTGAGATAGGGGGAACCGGGGAGCTGTTTTTT
CATSEIGGTGELFF
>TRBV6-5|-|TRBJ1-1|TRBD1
TGTGCCAGCACCATCAGGGGGCTCCACACTGAAGCTTTCTTT
CASTIRGLHTEAFF
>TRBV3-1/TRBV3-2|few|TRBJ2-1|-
TGTGCCAGCAGCCAATCCCCTAGCCCCTCAATTACGCAGTTCTTC
CASSQSPSPSITQFF
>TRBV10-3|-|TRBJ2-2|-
TGTGCCACACAGGGAAACACCGGGGAGCTGTTTTTT
CATQGNTGELFF
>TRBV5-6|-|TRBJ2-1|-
TGTGCCAGCAGCTTGTACGACAGCCTCCGGCCGCTACAGTTCTTC
CASSLYDSLRPLQFF
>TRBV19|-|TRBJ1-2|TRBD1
TGTGCCAGTAGTATAAACAGGGGGCCCTATGGCTACACCTTC
CASSINRGPYGYTF
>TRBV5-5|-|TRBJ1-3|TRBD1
TGTGCCAGCAGCTTGCGGAGTGGACAGGTTGGAAACACCATATATTTT
CASSLRSGQVGNTIYF
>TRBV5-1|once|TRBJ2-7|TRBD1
TGCGCCAGCAGCTTCACCGGGACAGGGGGTTCCTACGAGCAGTACTTC
CASSFTGTGGSYEQYF
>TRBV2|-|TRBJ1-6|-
TGTGCCAGCAGTGATGACAGCTTCTATAATTCACCCCTCCACTTT
CASSDDSFYNSPLHF
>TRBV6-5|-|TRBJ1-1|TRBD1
TGTGCCAGCAGCCTAACGGACAGGGGAGGAACTGAAGCTTTCTTT
CASSLTDRGGTEAFF
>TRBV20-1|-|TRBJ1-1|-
TGCAGTGCCCCACAGGGCTCTCTAGCTTTCTTT
CSAPQGSLAFF
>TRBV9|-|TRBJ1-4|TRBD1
TGTGCCAGCAGCGAGGACGCAAGAAGGGACAGTCCGGGTGCAAAACTGTTTTTT
CASSEDARRDSPGAKLFF
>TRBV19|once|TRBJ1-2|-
TGTGCCAGCGCGCCAGGGCTAAACTATGGCTACACCTTC
CASAPGLNYGYTF
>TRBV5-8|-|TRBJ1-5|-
TGTGCCAGCAGCCCGGAAGGGATCAGCCCGGGGGATCAGCCCCAGCATTTT
CASSPEGISPGDQPQHF
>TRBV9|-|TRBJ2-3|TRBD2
TGTGCCAGCAGCCCTCGGGAGGGGCTAGCGCCCTCTCATTTT
CASSPREGLAPSHF
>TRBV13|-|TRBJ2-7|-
TGTGCCAGCAGCCATGGGGCCCTTCACTACGAGCAGTACTTC
CASSHGALHYEQYF
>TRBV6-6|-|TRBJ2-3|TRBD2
TGTGCCAGCAGTTACGGTGGCGGGGGGGGATCGGATACGCAGTATTTT
CASSYGGGGGSDTQYF
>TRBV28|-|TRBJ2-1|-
TGTGCCAGCAGCCGACTTCCGGGAGTAGGAGAGCAGTTCTTC
CASSRLPGVGEQFF
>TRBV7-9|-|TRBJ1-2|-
TGTGCCAGCAGCTCAGGGGACTATGGCTACACCTTC
CASSSGDYGYTF
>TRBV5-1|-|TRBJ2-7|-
TGCGCCAGCAGCCCATCGAGCGGTTGGGGCTACGAGCAGTACTTC
CASSPSSGWGYEQYF
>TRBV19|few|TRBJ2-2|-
TGTGCCAGTAGTTCGGCGGGGGCCACGGCCGGGGAGCTGTTTTTT
CASSSAGATAGELFF
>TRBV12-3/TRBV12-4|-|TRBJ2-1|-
TGTGCCAGCAGTTTGACTTTCAATGAGCAGTTCTTC
CASSLTFNEQFF
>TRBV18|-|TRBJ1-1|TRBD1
TGTGCCAGCTCACCTTATCACCTCGGACCGGGACAGGGGGATTTGAACACTGAAGCTTTCTTT
CASSPYHLGPGQGDLNTEAFF
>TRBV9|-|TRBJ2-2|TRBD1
TGTGCCAGCAGCGCCCTGGGACAGGGGAACACCGGGGAGCTGTTTTTT
CASSALGQGNTGELFF
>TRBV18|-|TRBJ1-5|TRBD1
TGTGCCAGCTCACTCGGACAGGGGCATCAGCCCCAGCATTTT
CASSLGQGHQPQHF
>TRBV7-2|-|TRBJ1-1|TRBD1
TGTGCCAGCAGCTTTTCGACAGGGTCTGAAGCTTTCTTT
CASSFSTGSEAFF
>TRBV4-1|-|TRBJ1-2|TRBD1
TGCGCCAGCAGCCAAAGACAGGGGAGAGGCTATGGCTACACCTTC
CASSQRQGRGYGYTF
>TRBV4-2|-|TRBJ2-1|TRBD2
TGTGCCAGCAGCCAAGATGGGCTAGCGGTAGGTTACAATGAGCAGTTCTTC
CASSQDGLAVGYNEQFF
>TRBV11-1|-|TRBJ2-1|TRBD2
TGTGCCAGCAGCCCCCGGCGGGGGGCATACAATGAGCAGTTCTTC
CASSPRRGAYNEQFF
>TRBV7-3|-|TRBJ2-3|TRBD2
TGTGCCAGCAGCTTCAGCGGGGGGGCAACAGATACGCAGTATTTT
CASSFSGGATDTQYF
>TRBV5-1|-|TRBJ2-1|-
TGCGCCAGCAGCTTGGGGTGGGGAGCCTTCAATGAGCAGTTCTTC
CASSLGWGAFNEQFF
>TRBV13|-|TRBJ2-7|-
TGTGCCAGCAGCCCAGGACAGTCTAGTCAGTACTTC
CASSPGQSSQYF
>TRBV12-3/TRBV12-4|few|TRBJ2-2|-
TGTGCCAGCAGTTCTCTGAACACCGGGGAGCTGTTTTTT
CASSSLNTGELFF
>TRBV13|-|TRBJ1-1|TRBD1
TGTGCCAGCAGCTCGGGGACAGGGGGCACTGAAGCTTTCTTT
CASSSGTGGTEAFF
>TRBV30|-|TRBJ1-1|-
TGTGCCTGGAGTGTGACAGGCGGGAGAACTGAAGCTTTCTTT
CAWSVTGGRTEAFF
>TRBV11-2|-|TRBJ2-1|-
TGTGCCAGCAGCCCCCAGAGGAATGAGCAGTTCTTC
CASSPQRNEQFF
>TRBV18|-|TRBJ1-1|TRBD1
TGTGCCAGCTCACCTGGACAGGGTAACACTGAAGCTTTCTTT
CASSPGQGNTEAFF
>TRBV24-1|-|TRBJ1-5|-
TGTGCCACCAGTGATTTGTATAGCAATCAGCCCCAGCATTTT
CATSDLYSNQPQHF
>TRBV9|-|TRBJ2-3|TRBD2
TGTGCCAGCAGCGTAGGGTCTAGCGGGGGTTCAGATACGCAGTATTTT
CASSVGSSGGSDTQYF
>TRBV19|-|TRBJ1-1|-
TGTGCCACCCAAAAGGTTCGGGGAAACACTGAAGCTTTCTTT
CATQKVRGNTEAFF
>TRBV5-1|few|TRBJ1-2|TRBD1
TGCGCCAGCAGCCTCTACGGACAGGGGGACTATGGCTACACCTTC
CASSLYGQGDYGYTF
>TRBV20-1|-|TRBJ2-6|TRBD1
TGCAGTGCTAGTGTCCCAGGGGGATGGTCTGGGGCCAACGTCCTGACTTTC
CSASVPGGWSGANVLTF
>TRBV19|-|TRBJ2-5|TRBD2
TGTGCCAGTAGCGGGGGGGAAAAGGCGACCCAGTACTTC
CASSGGEKATQYF